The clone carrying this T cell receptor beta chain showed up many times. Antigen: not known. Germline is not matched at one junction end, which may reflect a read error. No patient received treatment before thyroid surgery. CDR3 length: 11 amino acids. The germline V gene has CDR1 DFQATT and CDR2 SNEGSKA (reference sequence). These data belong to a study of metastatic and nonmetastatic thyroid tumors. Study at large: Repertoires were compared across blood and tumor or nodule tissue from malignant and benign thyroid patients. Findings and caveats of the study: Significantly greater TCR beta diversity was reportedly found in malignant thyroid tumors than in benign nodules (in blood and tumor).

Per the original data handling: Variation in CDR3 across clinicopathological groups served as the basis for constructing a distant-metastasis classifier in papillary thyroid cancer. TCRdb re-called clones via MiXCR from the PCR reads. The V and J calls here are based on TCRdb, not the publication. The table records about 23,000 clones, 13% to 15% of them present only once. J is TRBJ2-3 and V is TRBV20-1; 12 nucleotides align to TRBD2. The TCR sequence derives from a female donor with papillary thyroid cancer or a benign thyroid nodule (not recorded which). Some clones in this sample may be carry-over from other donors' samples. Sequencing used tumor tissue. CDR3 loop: CSATSGGPLNF. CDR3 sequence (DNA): TGCAGTGCCACTAGCGGGGGGCCACTCAACTTT.